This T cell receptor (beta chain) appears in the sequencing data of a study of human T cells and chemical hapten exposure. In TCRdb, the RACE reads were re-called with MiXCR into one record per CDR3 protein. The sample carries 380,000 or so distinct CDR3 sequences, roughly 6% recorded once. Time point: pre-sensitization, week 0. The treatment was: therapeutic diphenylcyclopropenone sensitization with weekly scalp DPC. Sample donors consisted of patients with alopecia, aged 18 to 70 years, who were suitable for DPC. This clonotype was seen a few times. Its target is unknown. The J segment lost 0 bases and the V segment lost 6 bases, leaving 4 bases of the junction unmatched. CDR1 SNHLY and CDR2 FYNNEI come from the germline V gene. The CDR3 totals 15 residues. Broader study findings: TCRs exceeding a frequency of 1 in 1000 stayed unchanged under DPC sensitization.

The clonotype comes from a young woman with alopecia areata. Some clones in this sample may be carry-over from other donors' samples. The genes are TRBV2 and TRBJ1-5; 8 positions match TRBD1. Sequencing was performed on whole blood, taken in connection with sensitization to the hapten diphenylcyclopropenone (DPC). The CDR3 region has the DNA TGTGCCAGCAGCGGGACAGGCGCTAGCAATCAGCCCCAGCATTTT. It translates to CASSGTGASNQPQHF.